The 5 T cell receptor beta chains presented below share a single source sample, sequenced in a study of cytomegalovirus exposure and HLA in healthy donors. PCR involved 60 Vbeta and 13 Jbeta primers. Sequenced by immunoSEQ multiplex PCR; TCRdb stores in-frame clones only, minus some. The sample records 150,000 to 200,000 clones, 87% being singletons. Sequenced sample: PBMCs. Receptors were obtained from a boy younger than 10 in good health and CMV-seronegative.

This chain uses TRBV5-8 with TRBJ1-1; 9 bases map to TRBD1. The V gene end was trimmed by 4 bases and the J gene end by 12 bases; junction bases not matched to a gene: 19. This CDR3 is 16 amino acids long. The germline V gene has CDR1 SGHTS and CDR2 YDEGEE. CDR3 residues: CASSPGQGISWVATFF. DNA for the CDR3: TGTGCCAGCAGCCCGGGACAGGGTATATCCTGGGTTGCGACTTTCTTT.

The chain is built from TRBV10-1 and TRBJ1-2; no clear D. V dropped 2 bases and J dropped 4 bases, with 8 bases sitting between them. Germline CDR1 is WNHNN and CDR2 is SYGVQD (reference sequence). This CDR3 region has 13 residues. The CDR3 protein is CASSERAGYGYTF. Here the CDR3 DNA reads TGCGCCAGCAGTGAGAGGGCGGGCTATGGCTACACCTTC.

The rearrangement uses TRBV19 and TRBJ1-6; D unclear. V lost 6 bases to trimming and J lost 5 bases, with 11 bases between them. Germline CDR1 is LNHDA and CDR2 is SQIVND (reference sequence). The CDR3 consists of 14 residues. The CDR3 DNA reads TGTGCCAGTAGCCCTGTCCAGAATAATTCACCCCTCCACTTT. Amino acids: CASSPVQNNSPLHF.

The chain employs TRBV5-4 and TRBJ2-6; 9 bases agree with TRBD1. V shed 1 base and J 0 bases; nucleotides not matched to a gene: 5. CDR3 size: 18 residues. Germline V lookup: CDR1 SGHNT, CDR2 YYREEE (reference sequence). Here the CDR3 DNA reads TGTGCCAGCAGCTTGCTGGGACAGGGACTCTCTGGGGCCAACGTCCTGACTTTC. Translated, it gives CASSLLGQGLSGANVLTF.

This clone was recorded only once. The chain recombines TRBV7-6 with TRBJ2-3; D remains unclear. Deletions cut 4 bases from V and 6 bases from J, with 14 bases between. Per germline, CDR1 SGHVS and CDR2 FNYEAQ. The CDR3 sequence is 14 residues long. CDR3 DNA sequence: TGTGCCAGCAGCTCCACCGTGCTGCGGGATACGCAGTATTTT. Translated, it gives CASSSTVLRDTQYF.